This T cell receptor (beta chain) was recovered during a study of molecular identifiers for immune sequencing clone quantification. Points from the study as a whole: Clones that had above 20 RNA copies took up over 99% of effector molecules but under 1% in naive cells.

Libraries of naive CD8 cells were prepared from 20,000 to 1,000,000 sorted cells using 10%, 30% or 50% RNA. The CDR3 contains 16 residues. From germline, CDR1 is SNHLY and CDR2 FYNNEI. Turning to this clonotype: The target antigen is unknown. A read error may produce the germline difference seen at one junction end.

Using its own MiXCR run on the PCR reads, TCRdb lists one record per CDR3 protein. The sample holds some 580,000 distinct CDR3 sequences; over 25% are singletons and the top ten take about 0.81%. Sequenced material: naive CD8+ T cells from blood, with Jurkat cell RNA spiked in. Subset here: FACS-sorted CD8+CD4-CCR7+CD45RA+ naive T cells. The sequence came from a human donor in good health. Some libraries in this study had Jurkat cell RNA spiked in. The chain employs TRBV2 and TRBJ1-5; D is unresolved. CDR3 in DNA: TGTGCCAGCAGTGTGATGCAGCGCAGTAGCAATCAGTCCCAGCATTTT. Amino acids: CASSVMQRSSNQSQHF.